The 13 T cell receptor beta chains below come from one sample, sequenced in a study of T cell responses to AZD1222 COVID-19 vaccine. Produced via immunoSEQ multiplex PCR; TCRdb's table is partial and in-frame only. The table has more than 150,000 clones, approximately 90% seen once; the top ten hold 5% to 7%. Sequenced material: peripheral blood, taken on day 0 of AZD1222 vaccination. The receptors derive from an adult in good health.

The genes are TRBV5-1 and TRBJ2-1, with 12 nucleotides matching TRBD2. From germline, CDR1 is SGHRS and CDR2 YFSETQ. V trimming: 4 bases; J trimming: 8 bases; junction bases outside the gene matches: 7. The CDR3 length is 15 residues. The CDR3 here is CASSQLAGGPDEQFF. The DNA for the CDR3 is TGCGCCAGCAGCCAACTAGCGGGAGGACCGGATGAGCAGTTCTTC. The full variable domain, with the rest looked up from reference TRBV5-1 and TRBJ2-1, is KAGVTQTPRYLIKTRGQQVTLSCSPISGHRSVSWYQQTPGQGLQFLFEYFSETQRNKGNFPGRFSGRQFSNSRSEMNVSTLELGDSALYLCASSQLAGGPDEQFFGPGTRLTVL.

The rearrangement joins TRBV19 to TRBJ1-3, with TRBD1 identical over 7 bases. After removal of 5 bases from V and 0 bases from J, the junction contained 10 bases not matched to a gene. The CDR3 sequence is 17 residues long. CDR1 is LNHDA and CDR2 is SQIVND in the germline V gene (reference sequence). In DNA form, the CDR3 reads TGTGCCAGTAGTTTTACGCCACAGGGGATCTCTGGAAACACCATATATTTT. Translation gives CASSFTPQGISGNTIYF.

This chain links TRBV7-2 with TRBJ1-1, with D maybe TRBD1 (6 bases). CDR3 length equals 14 residues. The V gene lost 4 bases and the J gene lost 3 bases, with 12 bases spanning the gap. Germline V gene lookup returns CDR1 SGHTA and CDR2 FQGNSA. The CDR3, as DNA: TGTGCCAGCAGCTACGATGGACAGTACACTGAAGCTTTCTTT. Residues: CASSYDGQYTEAFF. Based on the CDR3 plus reference TRBV7-2 and TRBJ1-1, the full variable domain is GAGVSQSPSNKVTEKGKDVELRCDPISGHTALYWYRQSLGQGLEFLIYFQGNSAPDKSGLPSDRFSAERTGGSVSTLTIQRTQQEDSAVYLCASSYDGQYTEAFFGQGTRLTVV.

V usage is TRBV5-1 and J usage is TRBJ2-3; maybe TRBD1 (5 bases). CDR1 and CDR2 from the germline V gene are SGHRS and YFSETQ. The CDR3 runs to 16 residues. V dropped 4 bases and J dropped 1 base, with 16 bases sitting between them. The chain's CDR3 is CASSLQGGLGTDTQYF. The CDR3 DNA follows: TGCGCCAGCAGCCTGCAGGGTGGTCTGGGCACAGATACGCAGTATTTT. Based on the CDR3 plus reference TRBV5-1 and TRBJ2-3, the full variable domain is KAGVTQTPRYLIKTRGQQVTLSCSPISGHRSVSWYQQTPGQGLQFLFEYFSETQRNKGNFPGRFSGRQFSNSRSEMNVSTLELGDSALYLCASSLQGGLGTDTQYFGPGTRLTVL.

The J gene is TRBJ1-2, the V gene TRBV7-2; 7 bases are shared with TRBD1. This CDR3 has 16 amino acids. Germline V gives CDR1 SGHTA, CDR2 FQGNSA. Trimming took 4 bases from V and 8 from J; bases not matched to a gene: 16. In DNA, the CDR3 is TGTGCCAGCAGCTCTCCGCCCCTGACAGGGTTAAACGGCTACACCTTC. Protein product: CASSSPPLTGLNGYTF.

The V gene is TRBV29-1, the J gene TRBJ1-2, with D possibly being TRBD1 (6 bases). The CDR3 runs 13 residues. Germline V gene lookup returns CDR1 SQVTM and CDR2 ANQGSEA. Trimming removed 3 bases at V and 8 bases at J, with 16 bases between. Here the CDR3 reads CSVDGGAHVGYTF. The CDR3 DNA sequence: TGCAGCGTTGATGGGGGGGCACACGTCGGCTACACCTTC.

J is TRBJ1-3 and V is TRBV19; TRBD1 matches 9 bases. The CDR3 totals 17 residues. V shed 5 bases, J shed 0 bases, and the junction held 8 bases outside the gene matches. Germline CDR1 and CDR2: LNHDA and SQIVND (reference sequence). This CDR3 reads CASSRWGQGRSGNTIYF. The DNA of the CDR3 is TGTGCCAGTAGTCGATGGGGACAGGGCCGCTCTGGAAACACCATATATTTT. Full variable domain (rest looked up from reference TRBV19 and TRBJ1-3): DGGITQSPKYLFRKEGQNVTLSCEQNLNHDAMYWYRQDPGQGLRLIYYSQIVNDFQKGDIAEGYSVSREKKESFPLTVTSAQKNPTAFYLCASSRWGQGRSGNTIYFGEGSWLTVV.

The CDR3 protein is CACYAGRSGYTF. The DNA for the CDR3 is TGTGCCTGTTATGCAGGGAGGTCTGGCTACACCTTC. The rearrangement joins TRBV30 to TRBJ1-2; maybe TRBD1 (5 bases). Germline CDR1 and CDR2: GTSNPN and SVGIG (reference sequence). V was shortened by 6 bases and J by 7 bases, with 15 bases between the two germline ends. The CDR3 is made up of 12 amino acids.

The chain has TRBV11-2 and TRBJ1-2; no clear D. V lost 3 bases, J lost 1 base, and 6 bases lay in between. The germline V gene encodes CDR1 SGHAT and CDR2 FQNNGV. CDR3 size: 13 residues. Here the CDR3 reads CASSFQLNYGYTF. CDR3 nucleotides: TGTGCCAGCAGCTTTCAACTTAACTATGGCTACACCTTC.

The V gene is TRBV30, the J gene TRBJ1-5; unclear D gene. This CDR3 spans 14 amino acids. Germline V CDR1 and CDR2: GTSNPN, SVGIG (reference sequence). V dropped 3 bases and J dropped 2 bases, with 11 bases sitting between them. CDR3 region: CAWSRNGGNQPQHF. CDR3 nucleotide sequence: TGTGCCTGGAGCCGAAATGGAGGCAATCAGCCCCAGCATTTT.

As for this clone: One end of the junction does not line up with germline, which may come from a read error. The V call is TRBV28, the J call TRBJ2-7; either TRBD1 or TRBD2 may fit D (6 bases each). Germline V gene sequence: CDR1 MDHEN, CDR2 SYDVKM. This CDR3 contains 15 residues. In DNA, the CDR3 is TGTGCCAGCGGTTTAGGAGGGGGACCCACCTACGAGCAGTACTTC. This codes for CASGLGGGPTYEQYF. The full variable domain, in which reference TRBV28 and TRBJ2-7 provide the parts outside the CDR3, is DVKVTQSSRYLVKRTGEKVFLECVQDMDHENMFWYRQDPGLGLRLIYFSYDVKMKEKGDIPEGYSVSREKKERFSLILESASTNQTSMYLCASGLGGGPTYEQYFGPGTRLTVT.

This clone was counted between two and nine times. The chain uses TRBV3-1 (or the pseudogene TRBV3-2) and TRBJ2-5; 10 bases line up with TRBD2. V was pared by 0 bases and J by 3 bases, with 4 bases of the junction left unmatched. Germline V lookup: CDR1 LGHDT, CDR2 YNNKEL (reference sequence). CDR3 size: 16 residues. The CDR3 is CASSQEFLAGEETQYF. As DNA, the CDR3 is TGTGCCAGCAGCCAAGAATTCCTAGCGGGGGAAGAGACCCAGTACTTC.

The chain uses TRBV28 and TRBJ1-5, with 9 bases that match TRBD1. CDR3 size: 15 residues. V was pared by 3 bases and J by 4 bases, with 4 bases of the junction left unmatched. Germline CDR1 MDHEN, CDR2 SYDVKM. The CDR3 bases are TGTGCCAGCAGTTTGGAGGACAGGGGAAATCAGCCCCAGCATTTT. Amino acids: CASSLEDRGNQPQHF. Looking up the rest from reference TRBV28 and TRBJ1-5 gives the full variable domain: DVKVTQSSRYLVKRTGEKVFLECVQDMDHENMFWYRQDPGLGLRLIYFSYDVKMKEKGDIPEGYSVSREKKERFSLILESASTNQTSMYLCASSLEDRGNQPQHFGDGTRLSIL.